The entry below describes one T cell receptor beta chain. Because the CDR3's place on the DNA is in doubt, the DNA is left out and the CDR3 is given as listed by TCRdb. Study processing details: For nucleated cells, counts were estimated from reference gene primer amplification. Assay used: immunoSEQ multiplex PCR; TCRdb lists only in-frame clones, some missing. V and J calls and clone size are given by that table; D and trimming were obtained from the DNA. Of fewer than 85,000 clones listed, 88% are singletons. The sample comes from a study of blood T cell repertoires in COVID-19. At the level of the study: Samples taken during acute and convalescent COVID-19 were collected in the United States, Italy and Spain. T cells, B-cell-depleted T cells, or PBMCs provided the cDNA or gDNA that served as material.

Ends included, the CDR3 has 22 residues. The genes are TRBV21-1 and TRBJ1-1; no check of the table's D call, TRBD1, against the DNA was made. TRBV21-1 is tagged as a pseudogene. The sample consisted of peripheral blood. The receptor's source is a man in his fifties or sixties with active COVID-19. CDR3 loop: CASSKKREGGLMGWGHGTEAFF.